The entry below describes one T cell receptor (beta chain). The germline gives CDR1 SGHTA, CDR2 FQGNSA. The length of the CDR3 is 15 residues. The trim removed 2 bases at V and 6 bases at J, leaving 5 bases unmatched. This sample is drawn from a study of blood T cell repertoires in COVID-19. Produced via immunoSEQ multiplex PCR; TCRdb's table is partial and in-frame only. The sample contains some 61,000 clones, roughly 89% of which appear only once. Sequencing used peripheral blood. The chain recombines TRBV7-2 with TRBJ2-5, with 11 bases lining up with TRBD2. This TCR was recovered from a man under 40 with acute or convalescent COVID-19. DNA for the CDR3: TGTGCCAGCAGCTTAAGCTCTAGCGGGAGGCAGACCCAGTACTTC. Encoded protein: CASSLSSSGRQTQYF. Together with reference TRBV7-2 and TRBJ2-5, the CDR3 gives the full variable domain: GAGVSQSPSNKVTEKGKDVELRCDPISGHTALYWYRQSLGQGLEFLIYFQGNSAPDKSGLPSDRFSAERTGGSVSTLTIQRTQQEDSAVYLCASSLSSSGRQTQYFGPGTRLLVL.